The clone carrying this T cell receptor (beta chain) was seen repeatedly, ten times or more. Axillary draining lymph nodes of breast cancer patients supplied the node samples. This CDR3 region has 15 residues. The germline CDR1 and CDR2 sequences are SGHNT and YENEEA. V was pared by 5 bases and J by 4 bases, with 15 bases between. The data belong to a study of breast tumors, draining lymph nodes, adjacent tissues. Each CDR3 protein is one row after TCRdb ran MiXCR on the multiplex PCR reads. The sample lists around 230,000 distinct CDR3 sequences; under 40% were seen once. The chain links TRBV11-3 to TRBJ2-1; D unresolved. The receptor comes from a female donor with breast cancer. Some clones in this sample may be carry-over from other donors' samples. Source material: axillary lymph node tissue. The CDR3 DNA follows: TGTGCCAGCAGCCGCGCTGGGCAATTTTACAATGAGCAGTTCTTC. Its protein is CASSRAGQFYNEQFF.